The source of this T cell receptor beta chain is a study of blood T cells in healthy people across ages. A second about 7 to 11 cycle PCR used barcoded and J-beta primers. A template-switch adaptor that had 12 random nucleotides put a tag on each cDNA molecule. TCRdb recomputed calls from the 5' RACE reads with MiXCR, one row per CDR3 protein. The table shows about 1,400,000 distinct CDR3 sequences, with approximately 38% occurring only once. Germline-derived CDR1 and CDR2 are DFQATT and SNEGSKA (reference sequence). V gave up 8 bases and J gave up 0 bases, with 13 bases separating them. The CDR3 runs to 13 residues.

The chain uses TRBV20-1 and TRBJ1-1; D remains ambiguous. The clonotype originates from a young woman in good health. Sequenced sample: blood. This CDR3 is CSQAPPVNTEAFF. In DNA, the CDR3 is TGCAGTCAAGCTCCCCCCGTGAACACTGAAGCTTTCTTT.